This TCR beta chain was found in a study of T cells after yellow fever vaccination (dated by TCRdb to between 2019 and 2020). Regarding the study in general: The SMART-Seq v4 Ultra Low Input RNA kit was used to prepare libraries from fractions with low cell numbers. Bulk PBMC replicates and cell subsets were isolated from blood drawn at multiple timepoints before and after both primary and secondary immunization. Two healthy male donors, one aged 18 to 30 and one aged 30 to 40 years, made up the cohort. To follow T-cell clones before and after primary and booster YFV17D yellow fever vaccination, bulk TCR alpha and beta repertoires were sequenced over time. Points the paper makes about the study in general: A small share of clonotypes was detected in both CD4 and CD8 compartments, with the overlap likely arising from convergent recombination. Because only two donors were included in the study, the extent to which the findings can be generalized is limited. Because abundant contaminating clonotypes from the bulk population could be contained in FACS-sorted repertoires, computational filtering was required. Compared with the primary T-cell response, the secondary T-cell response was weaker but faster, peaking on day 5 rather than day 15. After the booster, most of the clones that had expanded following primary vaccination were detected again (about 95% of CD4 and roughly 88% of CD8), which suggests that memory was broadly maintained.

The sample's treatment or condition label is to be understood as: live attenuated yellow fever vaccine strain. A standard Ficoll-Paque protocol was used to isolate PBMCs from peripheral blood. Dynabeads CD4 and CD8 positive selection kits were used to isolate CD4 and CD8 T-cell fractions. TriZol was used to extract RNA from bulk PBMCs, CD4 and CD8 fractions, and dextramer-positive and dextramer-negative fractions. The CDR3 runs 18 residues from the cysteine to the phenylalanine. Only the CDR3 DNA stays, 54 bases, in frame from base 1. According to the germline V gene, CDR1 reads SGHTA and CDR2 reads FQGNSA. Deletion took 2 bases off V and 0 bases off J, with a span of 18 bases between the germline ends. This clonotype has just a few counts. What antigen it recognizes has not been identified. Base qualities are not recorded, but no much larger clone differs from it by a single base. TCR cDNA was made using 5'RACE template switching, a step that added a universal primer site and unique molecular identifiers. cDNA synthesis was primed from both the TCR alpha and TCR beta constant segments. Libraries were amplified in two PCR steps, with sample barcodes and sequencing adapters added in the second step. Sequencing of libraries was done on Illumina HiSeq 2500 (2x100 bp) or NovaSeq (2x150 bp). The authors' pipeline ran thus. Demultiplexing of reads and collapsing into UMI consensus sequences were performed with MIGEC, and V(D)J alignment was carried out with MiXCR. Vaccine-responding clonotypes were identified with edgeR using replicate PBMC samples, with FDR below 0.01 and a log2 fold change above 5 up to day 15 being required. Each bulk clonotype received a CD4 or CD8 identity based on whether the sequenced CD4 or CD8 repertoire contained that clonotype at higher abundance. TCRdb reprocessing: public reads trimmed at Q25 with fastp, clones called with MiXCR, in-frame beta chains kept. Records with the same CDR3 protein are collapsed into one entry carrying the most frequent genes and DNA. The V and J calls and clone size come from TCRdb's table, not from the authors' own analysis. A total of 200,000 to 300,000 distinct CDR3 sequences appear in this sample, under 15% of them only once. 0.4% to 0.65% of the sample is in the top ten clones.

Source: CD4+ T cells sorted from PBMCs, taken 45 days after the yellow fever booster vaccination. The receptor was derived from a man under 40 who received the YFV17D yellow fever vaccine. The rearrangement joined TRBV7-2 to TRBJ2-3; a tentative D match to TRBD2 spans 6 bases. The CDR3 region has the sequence CASSLTGAQGTSTDTQYF. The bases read TGTGCCAGCAGCTTAACGGGAGCTCAAGGGACTAGCACAGATACGCAGTATTTT.